This TCR beta chain was profiled in a study of Graves' ophthalmopathy and Graves' hyperthyroidism. About the study: Sampling took place at initial diagnosis, with peripheral blood obtained before any treatment.

Uncontrolled infections, pregnancy, lactation or other autoimmune diseases led to patient exclusion. Amplification of the TCR beta CDR3 regions used RNA transcripts (as template). Second-round multiplex PCR followed a first-round RT-PCR using HTBI primers. MiXCR was run by TCRdb on the multiplex PCR reads, yielding one entry per CDR3 protein. The sample shows just over 400,000 distinct CDR3 sequences, 20% to 25% of them seen only once. This clonotype was counted ten times or more. What it binds is unknown. The study, taken as a whole, reports: Researchers report that a 13-signature model separated ophthalmopathy from stable hyperthyroidism, posting around 86% sensitivity and 75% to 84% specificity.

The CDR3 has 16 amino acids. Deletions cut 3 bases from V and 2 bases from J, with 17 bases between. Germline lookup yields CDR1 MNHEY and CDR2 SMNVEV (reference sequence). V and J are TRBV27 and TRBJ2-7; TRBD1 might be the D (5 bases). The receptor comes from a woman aged 18-35 years with stable Graves' hyperthyroidism. Sequenced: peripheral blood. CDR3: CASSFRTGLIPYEQYF. In DNA, the CDR3 is TGTGCCAGCAGTTTCCGTACAGGATTAATCCCCTACGAGCAGTACTTC.